This record looks at one TCR beta chain sequence and its context. Its specificity is not known. The data were obtained in a study of blood T cells in healthy people across ages. The ends lost 7 bases at V and 3 bases at J; junction bases unmatched: 9. The CDR3 totals 15 residues. Germline values: CDR1 MNHEY, CDR2 SVGAGI. Primers used in a second PCR of roughly 7 to 12 cycles were a sample-barcoded 5' primer and a J-beta primer mix. TCRdb independently ran MiXCR on the 5' RACE reads; one entry per CDR3 protein. Of about 640,000 distinct CDR3 sequences in the sample, about 43% are singletons; the top ten hold about 30%. Study observations and caveats: Diversity was estimated from one million T cells, and these estimates were considered underestimates.

The chain joins TRBV6-5 to TRBJ2-3; 8 positions agree with TRBD1. Sequences were obtained from blood. This clonotype was obtained from an elderly man in good health. CDR3 in amino acids: CASNTQGVGTDTQYF. Here the CDR3 DNA reads TGTGCCAGCAATACACAGGGGGTTGGGACAGATACGCAGTATTTT.